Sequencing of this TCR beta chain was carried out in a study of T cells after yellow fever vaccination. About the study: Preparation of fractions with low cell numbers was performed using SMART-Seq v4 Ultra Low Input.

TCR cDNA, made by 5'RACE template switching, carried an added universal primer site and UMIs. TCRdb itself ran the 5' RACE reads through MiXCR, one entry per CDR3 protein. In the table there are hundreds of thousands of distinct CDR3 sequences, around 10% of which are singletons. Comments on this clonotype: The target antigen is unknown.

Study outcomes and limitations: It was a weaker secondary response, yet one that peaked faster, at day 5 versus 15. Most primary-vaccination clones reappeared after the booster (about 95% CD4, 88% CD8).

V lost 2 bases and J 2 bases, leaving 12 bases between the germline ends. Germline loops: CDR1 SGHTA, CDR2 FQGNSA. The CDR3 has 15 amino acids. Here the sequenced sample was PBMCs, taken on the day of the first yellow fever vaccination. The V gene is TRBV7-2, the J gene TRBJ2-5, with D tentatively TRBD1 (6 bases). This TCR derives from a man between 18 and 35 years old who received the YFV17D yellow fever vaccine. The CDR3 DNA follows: TGTGCCAGCAGCTTATATAGGACAGCGCAAGAGACCCAGTACTTC. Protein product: CASSLYRTAQETQYF.